Described below is a single TCR beta chain sequence and its context. As yet, its antigen is unknown. Mismatch with germline at one junction end may stem from a read error. CDR3 length: 15 amino acids. In germline, CDR1 is SGHRS, CDR2 YFSETQ. The protocol was immunoSEQ multiplex PCR, while the TCRdb copy is restricted to in-frame clones and leaves out a portion. This sample carries over 15,000 clones, around 87% of them seen once, and the ten largest clones take about 7.9%. The data stem from a study of T cells and Merkel cell carcinoma outcomes. Notes on the study in general: Merkel cell carcinoma outcomes were reportedly predicted by repertoire and T-cell density.

The V gene is TRBV5-1, the J gene TRBJ2-1; D might be TRBD2 (6 bases). Sequences were obtained from tumor tissue from Merkel cell carcinoma. The receptor's source is a human donor with Merkel cell carcinoma. This chain's CDR3 is CVSSKDGSSYNEQFF. The CDR3 nucleotides read TGCGTCAGCAGCAAAGACGGGAGCTCCTACAATGAGCAGTTCTTC. The entire variable domain, with the rest obtained from reference TRBV5-1 and TRBJ2-1, is as follows: KAGVTQTPRYLIKTRGQQVTLSCSPISGHRSVSWYQQTPGQGLQFLFEYFSETQRNKGNFPGRFSGRQFSNSRSEMNVSTLELGDSALYLCVSSKDGSSYNEQFFGPGTRLTVL.